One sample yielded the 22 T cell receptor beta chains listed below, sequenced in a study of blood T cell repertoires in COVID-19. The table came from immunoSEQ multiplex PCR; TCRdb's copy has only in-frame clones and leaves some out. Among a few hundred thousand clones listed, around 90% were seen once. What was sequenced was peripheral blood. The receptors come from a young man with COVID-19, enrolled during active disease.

CDR3 DNA: TGCAGCGTTGAAACAGGGATGAACACTGAAGCTTTCTTT. Protein sequence: CSVETGMNTEAFF. The V and J genes are TRBV29-1 and TRBJ1-1; maybe TRBD1 (6 bases). Trimming pared 2 bases from V and 0 bases from J, leaving 7 bases between. This CDR3 is built from 13 residues. In germline, CDR1 is SQVTM, CDR2 ANQGSEA.

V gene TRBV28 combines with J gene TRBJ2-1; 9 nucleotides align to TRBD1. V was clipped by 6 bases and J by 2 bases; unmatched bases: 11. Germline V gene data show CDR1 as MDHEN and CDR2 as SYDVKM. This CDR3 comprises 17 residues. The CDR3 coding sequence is TGTGCCAGCAGGGGGAATGGGGGACAGGGCACCTACAATGAGCAGTTCTTC. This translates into CASRGNGGQGTYNEQFF.

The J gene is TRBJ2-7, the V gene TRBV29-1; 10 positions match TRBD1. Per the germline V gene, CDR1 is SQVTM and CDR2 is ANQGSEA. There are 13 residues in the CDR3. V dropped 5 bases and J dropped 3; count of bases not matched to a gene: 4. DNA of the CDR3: TGCAGCGTTCGGACAGGGGGAGGCTACGAGCAGTACTTC. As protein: CSVRTGGGYEQYF.

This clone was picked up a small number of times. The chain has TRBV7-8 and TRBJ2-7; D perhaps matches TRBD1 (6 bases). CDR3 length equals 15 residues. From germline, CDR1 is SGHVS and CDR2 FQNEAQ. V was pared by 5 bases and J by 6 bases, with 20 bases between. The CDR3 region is CASSDADQGQGEQYF. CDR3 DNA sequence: TGTGCCAGCAGCGATGCCGATCAGGGGCAGGGCGAGCAGTACTTC.

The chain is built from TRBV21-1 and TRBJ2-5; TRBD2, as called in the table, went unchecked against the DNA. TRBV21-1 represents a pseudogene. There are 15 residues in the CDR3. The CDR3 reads CAGPSGPLDQETQYF. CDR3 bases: TGTGCCGGTCCTAGCGGACCCCTGGATCAAGAGACCCAGTACTTC.

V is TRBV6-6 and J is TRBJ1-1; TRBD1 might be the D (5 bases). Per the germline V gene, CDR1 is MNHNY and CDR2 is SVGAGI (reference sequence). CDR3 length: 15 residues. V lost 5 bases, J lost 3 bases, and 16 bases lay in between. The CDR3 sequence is CASSGVTGVYTEAFF. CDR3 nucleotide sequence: TGTGCCAGCAGTGGGGTGACGGGGGTTTACACTGAAGCTTTCTTT.

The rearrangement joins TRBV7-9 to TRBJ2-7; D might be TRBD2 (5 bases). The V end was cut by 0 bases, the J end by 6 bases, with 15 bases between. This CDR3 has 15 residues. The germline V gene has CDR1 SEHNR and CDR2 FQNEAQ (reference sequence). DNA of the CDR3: TGTGCCAGCAGCTTAGCGGCGGGCGAAGAGGGCGAGCAGTACTTC. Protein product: CASSLAAGEEGEQYF.

The CDR3 here is CATTHGGQPQHF. The DNA of the CDR3 is TGTGCCACCACCCACGGGGGTCAGCCCCAGCATTTT. The gene calls are TRBV19 and TRBJ1-5, with TRBD1 as a possible D gene (5 bases). Germline-derived CDR1 and CDR2 are LNHDA and SQIVND (reference sequence). The ends were cut back, 10 bases at V and 6 bases at J, with 13 bases in the middle. The length of the CDR3 is 12 residues.

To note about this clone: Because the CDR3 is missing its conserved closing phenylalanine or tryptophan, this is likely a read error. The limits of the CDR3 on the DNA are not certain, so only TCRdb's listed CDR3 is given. CDR3: CASTGGQTDTQYFG. This rearrangement joins TRBV7-2 to TRBJ2-3; no check of the table's D call, TRBD2, against the DNA was made. The V gene's germline CDR1 is SGHTA and CDR2 FQGNSA. Both ends counted, the CDR3 spans 14 residues.

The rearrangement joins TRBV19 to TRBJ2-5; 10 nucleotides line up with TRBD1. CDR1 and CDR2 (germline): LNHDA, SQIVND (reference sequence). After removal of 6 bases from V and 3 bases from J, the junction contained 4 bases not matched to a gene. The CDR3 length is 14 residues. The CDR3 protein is CASSDRGRKETQYF. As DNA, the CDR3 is TGTGCCAGTAGCGACAGGGGGCGGAAAGAGACCCAGTACTTC.

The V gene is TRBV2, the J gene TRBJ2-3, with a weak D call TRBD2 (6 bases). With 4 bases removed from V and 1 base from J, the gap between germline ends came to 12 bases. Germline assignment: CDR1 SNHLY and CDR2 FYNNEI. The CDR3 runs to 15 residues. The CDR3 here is CASSVGGAGTDTQYF. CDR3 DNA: TGTGCCAGCAGTGTCGGAGGGGCTGGCACAGATACGCAGTATTTT.

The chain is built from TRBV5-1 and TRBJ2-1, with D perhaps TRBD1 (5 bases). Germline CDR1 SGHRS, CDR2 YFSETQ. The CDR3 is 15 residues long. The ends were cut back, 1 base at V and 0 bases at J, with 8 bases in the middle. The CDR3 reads CASSLLGRSYNEQFF. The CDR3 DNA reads TGCGCCAGCAGCTTGTTGGGGCGCTCCTACAATGAGCAGTTCTTC.

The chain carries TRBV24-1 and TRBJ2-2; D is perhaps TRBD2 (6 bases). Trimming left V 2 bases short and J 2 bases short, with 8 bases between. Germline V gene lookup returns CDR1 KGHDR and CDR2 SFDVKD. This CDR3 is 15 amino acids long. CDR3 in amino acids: CATSDWAGNTGELFF. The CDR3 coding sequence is TGTGCCACCAGTGATTGGGCGGGAAACACCGGGGAGCTGTTTTTT.

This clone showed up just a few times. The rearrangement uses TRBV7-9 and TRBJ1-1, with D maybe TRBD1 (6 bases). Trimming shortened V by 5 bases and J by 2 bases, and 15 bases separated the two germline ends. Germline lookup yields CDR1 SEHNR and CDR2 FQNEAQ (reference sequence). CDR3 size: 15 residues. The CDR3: CASSARAGENTEAFF. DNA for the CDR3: TGTGCCAGCAGCGCAAGAGCAGGGGAAAACACTGAAGCTTTCTTT.

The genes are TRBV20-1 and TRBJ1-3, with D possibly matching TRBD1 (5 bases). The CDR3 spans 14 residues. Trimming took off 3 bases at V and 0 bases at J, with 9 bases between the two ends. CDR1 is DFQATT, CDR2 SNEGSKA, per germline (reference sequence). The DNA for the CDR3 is TGCAGTGCTAGTAAACAGGTCTCTGGAAACACCATATATTTT. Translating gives CSASKQVSGNTIYF.

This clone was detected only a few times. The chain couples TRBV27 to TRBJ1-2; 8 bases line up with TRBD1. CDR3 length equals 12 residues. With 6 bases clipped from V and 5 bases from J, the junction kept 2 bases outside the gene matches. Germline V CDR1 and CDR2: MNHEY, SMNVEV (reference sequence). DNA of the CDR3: TGTGCCAGCAGAACAGGGGGTTATGGCTACACCTTC. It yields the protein CASRTGGYGYTF.

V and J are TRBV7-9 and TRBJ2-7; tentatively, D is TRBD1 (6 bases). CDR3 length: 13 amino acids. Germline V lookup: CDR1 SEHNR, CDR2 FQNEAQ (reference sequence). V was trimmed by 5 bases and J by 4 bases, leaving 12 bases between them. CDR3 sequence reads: CASSKTQGYEQYF. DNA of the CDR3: TGTGCCAGCAGCAAAACACAGGGTTACGAGCAGTACTTC.

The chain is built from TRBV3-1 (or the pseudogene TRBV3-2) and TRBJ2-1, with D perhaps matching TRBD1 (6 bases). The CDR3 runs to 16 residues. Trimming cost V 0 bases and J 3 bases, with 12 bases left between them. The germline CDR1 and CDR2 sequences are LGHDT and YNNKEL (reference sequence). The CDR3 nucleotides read TGTGCCAGCAGCCAAGATCGACAGGTTCTCTACAATGAGCAGTTCTTC. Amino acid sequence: CASSQDRQVLYNEQFF.

This CDR3 reads CASTLNREGEAFF. CDR3 nucleotide sequence: TGTGCCAGCACACTTAACAGGGAAGGTGAAGCTTTCTTT. This chain uses TRBV18 with TRBJ1-1; D may be TRBD1 (6 bases). Germline V gene lookup returns CDR1 KGHSH and CDR2 LQKENI. The V end was cut by 8 bases, the J end by 7 bases, with 17 bases between. This CDR3 spans 13 amino acids.

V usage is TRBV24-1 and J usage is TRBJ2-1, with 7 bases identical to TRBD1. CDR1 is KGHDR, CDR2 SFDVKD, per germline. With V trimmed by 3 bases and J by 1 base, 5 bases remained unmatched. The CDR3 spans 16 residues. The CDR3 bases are TGTGCCACCAGTGATGCGACAGGGTGGTCCTACAATGAGCAGTTCTTC. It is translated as CATSDATGWSYNEQFF.

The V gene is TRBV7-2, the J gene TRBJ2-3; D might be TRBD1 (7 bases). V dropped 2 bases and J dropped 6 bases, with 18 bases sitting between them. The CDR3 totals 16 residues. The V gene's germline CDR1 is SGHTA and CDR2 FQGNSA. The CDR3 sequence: CASSLLGGGVGDTQYF. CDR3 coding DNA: TGTGCCAGCAGCTTACTTGGAGGGGGCGTCGGGGATACGCAGTATTTT. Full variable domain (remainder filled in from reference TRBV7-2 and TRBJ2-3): GAGVSQSPSNKVTEKGKDVELRCDPISGHTALYWYRQSLGQGLEFLIYFQGNSAPDKSGLPSDRFSAERTGGSVSTLTIQRTQQEDSAVYLCASSLLGGGVGDTQYFGPGTRLTVL.

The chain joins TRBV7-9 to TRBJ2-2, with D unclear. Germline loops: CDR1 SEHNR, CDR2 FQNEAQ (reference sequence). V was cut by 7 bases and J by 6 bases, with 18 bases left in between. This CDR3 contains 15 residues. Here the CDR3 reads CASTRSRPTAGELFF. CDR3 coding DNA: TGTGCCAGCACGAGGTCTAGACCCACGGCCGGGGAGCTGTTTTTT.